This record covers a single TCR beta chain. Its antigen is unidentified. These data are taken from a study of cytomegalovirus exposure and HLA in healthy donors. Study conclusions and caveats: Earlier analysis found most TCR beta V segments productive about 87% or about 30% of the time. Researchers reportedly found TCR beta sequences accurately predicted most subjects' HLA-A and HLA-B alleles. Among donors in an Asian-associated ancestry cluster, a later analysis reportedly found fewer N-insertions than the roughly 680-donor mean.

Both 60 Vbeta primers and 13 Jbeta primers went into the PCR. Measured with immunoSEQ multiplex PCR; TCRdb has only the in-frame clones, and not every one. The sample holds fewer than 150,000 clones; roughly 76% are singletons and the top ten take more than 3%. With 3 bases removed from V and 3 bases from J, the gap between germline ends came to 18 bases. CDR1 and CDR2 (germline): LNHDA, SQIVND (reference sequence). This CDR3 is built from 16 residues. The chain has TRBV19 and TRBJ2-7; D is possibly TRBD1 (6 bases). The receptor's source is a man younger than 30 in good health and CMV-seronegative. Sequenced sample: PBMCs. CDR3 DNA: TGTGCCAGTAGTATTCTCGGACAGACCCCTATCTACGAGCAGTACTTC. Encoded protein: CASSILGQTPIYEQYF.